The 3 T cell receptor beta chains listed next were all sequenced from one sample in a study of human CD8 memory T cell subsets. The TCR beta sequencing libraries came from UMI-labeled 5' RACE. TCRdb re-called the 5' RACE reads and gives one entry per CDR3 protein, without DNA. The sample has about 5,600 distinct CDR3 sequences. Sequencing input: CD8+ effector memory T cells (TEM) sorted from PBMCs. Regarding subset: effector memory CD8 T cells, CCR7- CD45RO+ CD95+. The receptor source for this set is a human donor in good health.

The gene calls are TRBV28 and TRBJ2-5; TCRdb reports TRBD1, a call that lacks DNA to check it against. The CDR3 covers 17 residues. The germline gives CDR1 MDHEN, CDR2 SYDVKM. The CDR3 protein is CASSKGTGAVYGETQYF.

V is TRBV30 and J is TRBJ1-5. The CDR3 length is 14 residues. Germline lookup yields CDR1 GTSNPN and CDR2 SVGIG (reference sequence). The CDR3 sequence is CAWSSRIGNQPQHF.

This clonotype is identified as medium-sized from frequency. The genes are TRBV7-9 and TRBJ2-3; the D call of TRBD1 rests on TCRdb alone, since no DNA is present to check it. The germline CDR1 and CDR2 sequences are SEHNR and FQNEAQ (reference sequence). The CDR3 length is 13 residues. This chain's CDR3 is CASTGLVPDTQYF.